The text below deals with one T cell receptor beta chain. The antigen remains undetermined. An end of the junction differs from the germline gene, which may be a read error. All of the isolated RNA was reverse transcribed, so expressed TCRB transcripts were sequenced. Only in-frame clones appear in the TCRdb table, and some are missing; sequencing was by immunoSEQ multiplex PCR. The sample yields 900,000 or so clones, roughly 17% seen once. The record originates from a study of beta chain features in type 1 diabetes. Per the germline V gene, CDR1 is SGHTA and CDR2 is FQGTGA. The CDR3 is made up of 17 amino acids. Markers CD45RO/CCR7/CD25/CD127/CD95/CD27 served to sort CD4+ naive, central memory, regulatory and stem cell-like memory cells. Study findings and constraints: Equally in patients and controls, PCR might preferentially amplify shorter templates. Any HLA effect on TCRB rearrangement was left unresolved by small sub-analyses. A greater similarity of naive, central memory and Treg TCRB repertoires was seen among patients than among healthy donors.

This chain connects TRBV7-3 to TRBJ2-7; 13 nucleotides match TRBD2. The clonotype comes from a woman aged 18 to 35 in good health. The sequenced material came from naive CD4+ T cells from blood. CDR3 sequence reads: CASSPEEDGTSGTSEDF. In DNA form, the CDR3 reads TGTGCCAGCAGCCCAGAGGAAGACGGGACTAGCGGGACGTCCGAGGACTTC.